This paragraph reports one T cell receptor (beta chain). Antigen unknown. This sample stems from a study of cytomegalovirus exposure and HLA in healthy donors. Study outcomes and limitations: In a later analysis, donors in an Asian-associated ancestry cluster reportedly had fewer N-insertions in productive TCRs than the cohort mean.

Primers: 60 Vbeta forward and 13 Jbeta reverse. Clones were sequenced by immunoSEQ multiplex PCR, and TCRdb holds only the in-frame ones, with some missing. This sample's table reports about 130,000 clones. V was trimmed by 0 bases and J by 7 bases, leaving 15 bases between them. Germline CDR1 is SNHLY and CDR2 is FYNNEI. The CDR3 extends over 15 amino acids. Source material: PBMCs. This chain links TRBV2 with TRBJ2-5; the D gene is possibly TRBD1 (5 bases). This clonotype was sampled from a woman aged 40 to 49 in good health and CMV-seronegative. The CDR3 loop reads CASSEAELIQGTQYF. For the CDR3, the DNA is TGTGCCAGCAGTGAAGCAGAGTTAATTCAGGGGACCCAGTACTTC.